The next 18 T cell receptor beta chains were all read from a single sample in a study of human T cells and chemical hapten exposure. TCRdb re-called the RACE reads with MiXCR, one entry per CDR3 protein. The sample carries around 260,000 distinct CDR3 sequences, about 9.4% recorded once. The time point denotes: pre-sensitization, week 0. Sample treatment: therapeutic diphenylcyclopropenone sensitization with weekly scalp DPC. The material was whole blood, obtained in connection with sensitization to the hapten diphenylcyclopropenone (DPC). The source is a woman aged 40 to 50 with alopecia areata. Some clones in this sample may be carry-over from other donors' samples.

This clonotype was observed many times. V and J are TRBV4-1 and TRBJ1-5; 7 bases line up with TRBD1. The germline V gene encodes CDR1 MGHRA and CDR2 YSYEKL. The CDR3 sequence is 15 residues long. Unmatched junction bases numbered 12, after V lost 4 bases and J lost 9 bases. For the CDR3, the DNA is TGCGCCAGCAGCCGAGGGACAGAACTAATACGGCCCCAGCATTTT. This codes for CASSRGTELIRPQHF.

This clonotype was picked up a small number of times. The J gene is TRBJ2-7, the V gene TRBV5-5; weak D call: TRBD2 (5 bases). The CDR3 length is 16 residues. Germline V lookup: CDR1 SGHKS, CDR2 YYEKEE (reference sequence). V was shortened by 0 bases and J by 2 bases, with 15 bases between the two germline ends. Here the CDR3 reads CASSLGPGGGTYEQYF. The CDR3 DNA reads TGTGCCAGCAGCTTGGGCCCGGGCGGAGGCACCTACGAGCAGTACTTC.

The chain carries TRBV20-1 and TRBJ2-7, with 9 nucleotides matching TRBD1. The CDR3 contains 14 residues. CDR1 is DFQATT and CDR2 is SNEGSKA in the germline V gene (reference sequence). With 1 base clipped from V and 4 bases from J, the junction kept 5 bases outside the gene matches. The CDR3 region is CSARAGTGRYEQYF. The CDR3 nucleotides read TGCAGTGCTAGAGCCGGGACAGGGCGTTACGAGCAGTACTTC.

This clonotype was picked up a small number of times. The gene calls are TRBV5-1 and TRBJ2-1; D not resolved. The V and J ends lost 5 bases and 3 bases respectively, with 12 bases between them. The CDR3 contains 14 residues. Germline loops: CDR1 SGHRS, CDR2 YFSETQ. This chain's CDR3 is CASRTDRSYNEQFF. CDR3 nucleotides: TGCGCCAGCAGAACGGATCGAAGCTACAATGAGCAGTTCTTC.

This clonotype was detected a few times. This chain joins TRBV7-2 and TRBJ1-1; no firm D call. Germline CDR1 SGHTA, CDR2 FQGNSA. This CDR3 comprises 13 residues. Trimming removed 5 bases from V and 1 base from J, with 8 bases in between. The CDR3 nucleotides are TGTGCCAGCAGCCGAGACAAGAACACTGAAGCTTTCTTT. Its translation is CASSRDKNTEAFF.

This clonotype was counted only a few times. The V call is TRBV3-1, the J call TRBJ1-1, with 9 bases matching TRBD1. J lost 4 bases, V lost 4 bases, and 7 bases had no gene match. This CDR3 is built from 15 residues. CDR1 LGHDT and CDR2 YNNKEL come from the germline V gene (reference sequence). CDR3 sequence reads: CASSLGDRDLTEAFF. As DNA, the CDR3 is TGTGCCAGCAGCCTGGGGGACAGGGATCTCACTGAAGCTTTCTTT.

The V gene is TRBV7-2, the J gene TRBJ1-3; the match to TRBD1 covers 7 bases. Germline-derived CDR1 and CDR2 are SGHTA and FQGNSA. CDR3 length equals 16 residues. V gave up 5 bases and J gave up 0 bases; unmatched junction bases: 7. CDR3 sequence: CASSQTGVFSGNTIYF. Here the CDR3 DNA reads TGTGCCAGCAGCCAAACAGGGGTTTTCTCTGGAAACACCATATATTTT.

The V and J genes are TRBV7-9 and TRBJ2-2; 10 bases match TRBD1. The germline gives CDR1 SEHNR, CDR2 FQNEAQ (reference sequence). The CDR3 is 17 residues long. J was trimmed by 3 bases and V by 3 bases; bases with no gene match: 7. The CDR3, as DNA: TGTGCCAGCAGCTTGACAGGGGGCGCAGAGGACACCGGGGAGCTGTTTTTT. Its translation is CASSLTGGAEDTGELFF.

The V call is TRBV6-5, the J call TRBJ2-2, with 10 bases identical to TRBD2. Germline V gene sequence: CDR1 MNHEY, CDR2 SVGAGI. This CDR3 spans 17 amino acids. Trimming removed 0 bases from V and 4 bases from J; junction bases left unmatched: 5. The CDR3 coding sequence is TGTGCCAGCAGTTACTCGAAATGGACTAGCGGCACCGGGGAGCTGTTTTTT. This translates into CASSYSKWTSGTGELFF.

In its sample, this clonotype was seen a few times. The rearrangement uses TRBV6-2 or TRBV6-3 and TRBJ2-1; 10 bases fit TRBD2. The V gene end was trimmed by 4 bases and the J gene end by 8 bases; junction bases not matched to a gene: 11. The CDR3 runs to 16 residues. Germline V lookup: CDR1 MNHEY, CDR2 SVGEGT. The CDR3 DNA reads TGTGCCAGCAGTTCCCATCTAGCGGGAGCTGCGGATGAGCAGTTCTTC. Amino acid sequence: CASSSHLAGAADEQFF.

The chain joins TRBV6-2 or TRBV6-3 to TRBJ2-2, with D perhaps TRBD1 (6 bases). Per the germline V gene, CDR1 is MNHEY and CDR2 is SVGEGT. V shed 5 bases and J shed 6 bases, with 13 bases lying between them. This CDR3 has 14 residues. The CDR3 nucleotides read TGTGCCAGCAGTCACTGGACAGACGCCGGGGAGCTGTTTTTT. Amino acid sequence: CASSHWTDAGELFF.

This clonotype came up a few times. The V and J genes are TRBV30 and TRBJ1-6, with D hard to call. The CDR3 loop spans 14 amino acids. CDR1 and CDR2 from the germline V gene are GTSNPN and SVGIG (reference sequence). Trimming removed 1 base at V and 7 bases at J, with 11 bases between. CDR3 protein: CAWSARRVNSPLHF. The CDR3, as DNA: TGTGCCTGGAGTGCCCGCCGGGTGAATTCACCCCTCCACTTT. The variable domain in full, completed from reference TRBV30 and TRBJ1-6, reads SQTIHQWPATLVQPVGSPLSLECTVEGTSNPNLYWYRQAAGRGLQLLFYSVGIGQISSEVPQNLSASRPQDRQFILSSKKLLLSDSGFYLCAWSARRVNSPLHFGNGTRLTVT.

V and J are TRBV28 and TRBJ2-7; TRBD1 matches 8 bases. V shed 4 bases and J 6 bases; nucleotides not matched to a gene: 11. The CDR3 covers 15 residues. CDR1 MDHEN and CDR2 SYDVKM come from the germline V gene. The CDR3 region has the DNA TGTGCCAGCAGTTCCGCCCCCGACAGGGGAGGCGAGCAGTACTTC. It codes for CASSSAPDRGGEQYF.

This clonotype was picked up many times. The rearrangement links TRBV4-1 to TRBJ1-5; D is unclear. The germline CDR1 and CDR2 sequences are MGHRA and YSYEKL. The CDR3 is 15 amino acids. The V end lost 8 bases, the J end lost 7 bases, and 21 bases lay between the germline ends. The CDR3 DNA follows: TGCGCCAGCTCCCGAGGGCACTCTAAAGGGCAGCCCCAGCATTTT. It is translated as CASSRGHSKGQPQHF.

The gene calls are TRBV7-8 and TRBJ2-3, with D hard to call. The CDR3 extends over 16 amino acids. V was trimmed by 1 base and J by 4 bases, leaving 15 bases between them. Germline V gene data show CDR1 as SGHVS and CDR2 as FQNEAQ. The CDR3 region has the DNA TGTGCCAGCAGCTTAGTGGGCGGTCCCCGTCCAGATACGCAGTATTTT. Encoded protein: CASSLVGGPRPDTQYF. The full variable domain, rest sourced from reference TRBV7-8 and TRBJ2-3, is GAGVSQSPRYKVAKRGQDVALRCDPISGHVSLFWYQQALGQGPEFLTYFQNEAQLDKSGLPSDRFFAERPEGSVSTLKIQRTQQEDSAVYLCASSLVGGPRPDTQYFGPGTRLTVL.

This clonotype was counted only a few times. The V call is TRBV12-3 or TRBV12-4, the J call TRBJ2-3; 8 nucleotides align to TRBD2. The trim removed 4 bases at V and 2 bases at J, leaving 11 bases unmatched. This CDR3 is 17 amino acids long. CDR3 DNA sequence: TGTGCCAGCAGTTCGGTCGGGAGGGCGGGATCCACAGATACGCAGTATTTT. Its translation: CASSSVGRAGSTDTQYF.

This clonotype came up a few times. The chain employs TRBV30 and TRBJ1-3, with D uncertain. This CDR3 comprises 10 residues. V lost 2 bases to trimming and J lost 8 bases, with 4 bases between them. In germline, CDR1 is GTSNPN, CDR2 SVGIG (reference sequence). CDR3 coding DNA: TGTGCCTGGAGTCTACACACCATATATTTT. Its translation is CAWSLHTIYF.

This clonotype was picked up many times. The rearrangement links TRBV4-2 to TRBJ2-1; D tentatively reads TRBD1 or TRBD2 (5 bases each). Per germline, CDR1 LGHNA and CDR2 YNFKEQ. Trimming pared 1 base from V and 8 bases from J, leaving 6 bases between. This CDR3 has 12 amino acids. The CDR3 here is CASSQGDDEQFF. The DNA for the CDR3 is TGTGCCAGCAGCCAAGGGGACGATGAGCAGTTCTTC.